Presented here are 5 T cell receptor beta chains from one specimen sequenced in a study of blood T cell repertoires in COVID-19. TCRdb keeps only in-frame clones here, not all; method: immunoSEQ multiplex PCR. There are around 150,000 clones in the sample; about 85% occur only once, and around 8.1% lies in the top ten. The sequencing input was peripheral blood. The receptors shown here come from a woman aged 55-70 years with COVID-19, enrolled during active disease.

The genes are TRBV7-2 and TRBJ1-5; TRBD1 matches at 9 bases. This CDR3 spans 16 amino acids. V lost 6 bases to trimming and J lost 4 bases; unmatched junction nucleotides: 10. Germline lookup yields CDR1 SGHTA and CDR2 FQGNSA. The CDR3: CASRPTQGARNQPQHF. The CDR3 DNA is TGTGCCAGCAGACCCACACAGGGGGCGCGGAATCAGCCCCAGCATTTT.

V and J are TRBV24-1 and TRBJ1-3; the D is unclear. The CDR3 contains 17 residues. CDR1 is KGHDR and CDR2 is SFDVKD in the germline V gene. Trimming left V 4 bases short and J 0 bases short, with 15 bases between. CDR3 nucleotides: TGTGCCACCAGTGAGGGGAGCACACCGAGCTCTGGAAACACCATATATTTT. Protein sequence: CATSEGSTPSSGNTIYF.

The rearrangement links TRBV7-3 to TRBJ2-1; D not resolved. CDR3 length: 13 residues. Trimming stripped 2 bases from V and 8 bases from J, with 10 bases between. Germline CDR1 is SGHTA and CDR2 is FQGTGA. The CDR3 protein is CASSLGPQDEQFF. CDR3 bases: TGTGCCAGCAGCTTAGGGCCCCAGGATGAGCAGTTCTTC.

The chain carries TRBV27 and TRBJ2-7; possible D gene TRBD1, 6 bases. V dropped 5 bases and J dropped 7 bases, with 18 bases sitting between them. Germline V gene lookup returns CDR1 MNHEY and CDR2 SMNVEV (reference sequence). The CDR3 is made up of 14 amino acids. The CDR3 DNA is TGTGCCAGCAGTACCTGGGACAACCCGGGGGAGCAGTACGTC. Amino acid sequence: CASSTWDNPGEQYV.

The chain has TRBV5-1 and TRBJ1-1; TRBD1 matches at 7 bases. With 8 bases clipped from V and 1 base from J, the junction kept 8 bases outside the gene matches. Germline assignment: CDR1 SGHRS and CDR2 YFSETQ. This CDR3 is 14 amino acids long. CDR3 amino acids: CASSGPGGNTEAFF. Here the CDR3 DNA reads TGCGCCAGTTCGGGTCCAGGGGGGAACACTGAAGCTTTCTTT.